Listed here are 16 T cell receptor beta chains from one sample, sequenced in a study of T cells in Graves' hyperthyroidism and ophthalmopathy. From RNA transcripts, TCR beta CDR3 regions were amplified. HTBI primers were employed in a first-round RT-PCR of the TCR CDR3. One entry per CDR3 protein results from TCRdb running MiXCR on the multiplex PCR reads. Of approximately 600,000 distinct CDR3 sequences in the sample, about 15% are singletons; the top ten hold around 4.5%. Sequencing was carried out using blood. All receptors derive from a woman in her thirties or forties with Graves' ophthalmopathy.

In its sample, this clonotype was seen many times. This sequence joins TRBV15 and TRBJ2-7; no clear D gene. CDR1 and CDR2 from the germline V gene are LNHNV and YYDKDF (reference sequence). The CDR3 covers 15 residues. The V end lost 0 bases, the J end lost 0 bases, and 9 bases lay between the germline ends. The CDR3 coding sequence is TGTGCCACCAGCAGAGATCCGCAGAGCTCCTACGAGCAGTACTTC. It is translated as CATSRDPQSSYEQYF.

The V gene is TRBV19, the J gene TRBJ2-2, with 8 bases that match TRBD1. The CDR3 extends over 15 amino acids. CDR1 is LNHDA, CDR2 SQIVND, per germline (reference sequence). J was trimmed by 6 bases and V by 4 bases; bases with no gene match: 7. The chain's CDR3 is CASSTPGGPAGELFF. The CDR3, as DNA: TGTGCCAGTAGTACCCCAGGGGGCCCCGCCGGGGAGCTGTTTTTT.

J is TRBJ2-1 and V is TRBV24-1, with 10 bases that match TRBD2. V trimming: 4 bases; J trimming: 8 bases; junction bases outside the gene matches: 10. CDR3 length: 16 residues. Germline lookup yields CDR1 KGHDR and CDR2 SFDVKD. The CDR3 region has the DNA TGTGCCACCAGTGACCCTTTTAGCGGGGGGAGGGATGAGCAGTTCTTC. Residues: CATSDPFSGGRDEQFF.

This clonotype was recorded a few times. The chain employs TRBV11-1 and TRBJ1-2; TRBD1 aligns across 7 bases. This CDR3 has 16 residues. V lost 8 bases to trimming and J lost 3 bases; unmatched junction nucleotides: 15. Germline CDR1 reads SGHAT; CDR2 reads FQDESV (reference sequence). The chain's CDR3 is CASSRPGGSADYGYTF. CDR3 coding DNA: TGTGCCAGCTCCCGTCCAGGGGGAAGCGCGGACTATGGCTACACCTTC.

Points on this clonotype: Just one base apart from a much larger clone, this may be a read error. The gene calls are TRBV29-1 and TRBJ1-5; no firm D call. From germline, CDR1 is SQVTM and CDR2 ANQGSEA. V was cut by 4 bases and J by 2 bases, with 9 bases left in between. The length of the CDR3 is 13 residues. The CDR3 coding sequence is TGCAGCGTTGCCGCCGGGGGCAATCAGCCCCAGCATTTT. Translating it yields CSVAAGGNQPQHF.

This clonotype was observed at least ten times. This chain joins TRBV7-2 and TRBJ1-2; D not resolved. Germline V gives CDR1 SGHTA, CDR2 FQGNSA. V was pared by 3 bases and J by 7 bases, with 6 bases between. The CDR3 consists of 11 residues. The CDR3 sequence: CASSFESGYTF. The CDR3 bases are TGTGCCAGCAGCTTTGAGAGTGGCTACACCTTC.

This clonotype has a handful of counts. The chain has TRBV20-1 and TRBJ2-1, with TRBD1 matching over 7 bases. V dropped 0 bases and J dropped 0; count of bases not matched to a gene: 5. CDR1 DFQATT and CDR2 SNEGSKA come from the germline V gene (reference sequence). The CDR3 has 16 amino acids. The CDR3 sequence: CSARDLDRSSYNEQFF. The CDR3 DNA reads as TGCAGTGCTAGAGACTTGGACAGGAGCTCCTACAATGAGCAGTTCTTC.

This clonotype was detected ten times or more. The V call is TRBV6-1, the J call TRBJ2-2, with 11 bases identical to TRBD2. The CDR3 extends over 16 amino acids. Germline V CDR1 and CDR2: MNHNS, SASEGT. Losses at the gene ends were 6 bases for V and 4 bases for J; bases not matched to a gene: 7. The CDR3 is CASRPGTSGGTGELFF. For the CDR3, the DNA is TGTGCCAGCAGACCCGGGACTAGCGGAGGCACCGGGGAGCTGTTTTTT.

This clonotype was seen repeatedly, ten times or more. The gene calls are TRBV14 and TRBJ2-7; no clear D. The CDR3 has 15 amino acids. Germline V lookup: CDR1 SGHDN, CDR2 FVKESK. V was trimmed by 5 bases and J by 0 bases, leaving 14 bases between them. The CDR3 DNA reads TGTGCCAGCAGCGTCGGGCTGGGATACTCCTACGAGCAGTACTTC. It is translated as CASSVGLGYSYEQYF. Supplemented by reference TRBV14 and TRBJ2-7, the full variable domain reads EAGVTQFPSHSVIEKGQTVTLRCDPISGHDNLYWYRRVMGKEIKFLLHFVKESKQDESGMPNNRFLAERTGGTYSTLKVQPAELEDSGVYFCASSVGLGYSYEQYFGPGTRLTVT.

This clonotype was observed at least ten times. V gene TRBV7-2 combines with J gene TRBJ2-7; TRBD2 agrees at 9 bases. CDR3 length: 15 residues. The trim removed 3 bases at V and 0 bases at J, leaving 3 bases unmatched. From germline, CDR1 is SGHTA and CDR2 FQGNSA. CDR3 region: CASSFLAGSSYEQYF. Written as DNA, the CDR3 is TGTGCCAGCAGCTTCCTAGCGGGGAGCTCCTACGAGCAGTACTTC.

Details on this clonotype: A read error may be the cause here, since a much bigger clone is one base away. DNA of the CDR3: TGTGCCAGCAGCGAAAGTCCCGTGACTAGCGGGAGGTACACCGGGGAGCTGTTTTTT. It is translated as CASSESPVTSGRYTGELFF. The chain employs TRBV11-2 and TRBJ2-2; 13 nucleotides agree with TRBD2. Germline V gene data show CDR1 as SGHAT and CDR2 as FQNNGV. CDR3 size: 19 residues. After removal of 5 bases from V and 3 bases from J, the junction contained 12 bases not matched to a gene.

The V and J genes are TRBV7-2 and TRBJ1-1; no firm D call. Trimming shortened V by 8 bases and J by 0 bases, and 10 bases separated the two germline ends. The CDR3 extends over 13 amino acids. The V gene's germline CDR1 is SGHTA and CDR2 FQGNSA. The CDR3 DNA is TGTGCCAGCTTCGACCAAATGAACACTGAAGCTTTCTTT. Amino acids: CASFDQMNTEAFF. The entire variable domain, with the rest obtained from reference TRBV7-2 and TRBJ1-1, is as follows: GAGVSQSPSNKVTEKGKDVELRCDPISGHTALYWYRQSLGQGLEFLIYFQGNSAPDKSGLPSDRFSAERTGGSVSTLTIQRTQQEDSAVYLCASFDQMNTEAFFGQGTRLTVV.

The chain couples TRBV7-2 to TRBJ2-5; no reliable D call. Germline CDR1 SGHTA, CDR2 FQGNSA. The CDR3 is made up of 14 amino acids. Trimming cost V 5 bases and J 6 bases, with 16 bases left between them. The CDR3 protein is CASSTHRTTQTQYF. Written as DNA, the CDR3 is TGTGCCAGCAGCACACACCGGACGACCCAGACCCAGTACTTC.

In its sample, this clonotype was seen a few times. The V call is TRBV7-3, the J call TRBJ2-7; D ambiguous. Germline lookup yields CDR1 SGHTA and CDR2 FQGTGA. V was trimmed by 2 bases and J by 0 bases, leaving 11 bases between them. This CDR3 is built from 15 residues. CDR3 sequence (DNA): TGTGCCAGCAGCTTATCAGCAGCCTCCTCCTACGAGCAGTACTTC. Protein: CASSLSAASSYEQYF.

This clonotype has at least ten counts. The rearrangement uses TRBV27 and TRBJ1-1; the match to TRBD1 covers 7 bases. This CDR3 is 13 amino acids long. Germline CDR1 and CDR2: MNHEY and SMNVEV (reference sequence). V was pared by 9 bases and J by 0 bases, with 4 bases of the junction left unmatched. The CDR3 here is CASMDRLNTEAFF. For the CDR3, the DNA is TGTGCCAGTATGGACAGGCTGAACACTGAAGCTTTCTTT.

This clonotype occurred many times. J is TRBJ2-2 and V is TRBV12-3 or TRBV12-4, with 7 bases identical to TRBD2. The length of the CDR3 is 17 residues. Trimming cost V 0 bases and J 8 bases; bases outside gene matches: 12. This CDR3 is CASSLASGLDLYGELFF. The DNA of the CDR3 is TGTGCCAGCAGTTTAGCCTCAGGACTAGACTTATATGGGGAGCTGTTTTTT.